This T cell receptor beta chain originates from a study of T cells in Graves' hyperthyroidism and ophthalmopathy. Looked up from germline, CDR1 is DFQATT and CDR2 is SNEGSKA (reference sequence). V was pared by 0 bases and J by 1 base, with 3 bases of the junction left unmatched. The CDR3 contains 15 residues. Amplification of TCR beta CDR3 regions used RNA as the template. The TCR CDR3 first-round RT-PCR relied on the HTBI primer set. Via MiXCR, TCRdb re-called the multiplex PCR reads, giving one row per CDR3 protein. Found here are 400,000 to 500,000 distinct CDR3 sequences, about an eighth of them singletons; the top ten hold roughly 4.8%.

The receptor was isolated from a woman aged 18-29 years with Graves' hyperthyroidism. The rearrangement links TRBV20-1 to TRBJ1-5, with 7 bases lining up with TRBD1. Sequencing was carried out using blood. The CDR3: CSARDPTGSNQPQHF. The CDR3 bases are TGCAGTGCTAGAGACCCGACAGGGAGCAATCAGCCCCAGCATTTT.